The present T cell receptor (beta chain) was sequenced within a study of Siglec-9 on CD8 T cells in melanoma. Produced via immunoSEQ multiplex PCR; TCRdb's table is partial and in-frame only. The sample comprises around 39,000 clones, roughly four fifths of which are singletons, and under 2% rests with the top ten. Unmatched junction bases numbered 7, after V lost 3 bases and J lost 3 bases. Germline CDR1 reads MNHEY; CDR2 reads SMNVEV (reference sequence). CDR3 size: 16 residues. This sequence was found in a human donor in good health. The sequenced sample was Siglec-9- CD8+ T cells sorted from blood. The V call is TRBV27, the J call TRBJ2-3; TRBD1 agrees at 9 bases. CDR3 protein: CASSLMNRGLTDTQYF. CDR3 DNA sequence: TGTGCCAGCAGTTTGATGAACAGGGGGCTGACAGATACGCAGTATTTT.